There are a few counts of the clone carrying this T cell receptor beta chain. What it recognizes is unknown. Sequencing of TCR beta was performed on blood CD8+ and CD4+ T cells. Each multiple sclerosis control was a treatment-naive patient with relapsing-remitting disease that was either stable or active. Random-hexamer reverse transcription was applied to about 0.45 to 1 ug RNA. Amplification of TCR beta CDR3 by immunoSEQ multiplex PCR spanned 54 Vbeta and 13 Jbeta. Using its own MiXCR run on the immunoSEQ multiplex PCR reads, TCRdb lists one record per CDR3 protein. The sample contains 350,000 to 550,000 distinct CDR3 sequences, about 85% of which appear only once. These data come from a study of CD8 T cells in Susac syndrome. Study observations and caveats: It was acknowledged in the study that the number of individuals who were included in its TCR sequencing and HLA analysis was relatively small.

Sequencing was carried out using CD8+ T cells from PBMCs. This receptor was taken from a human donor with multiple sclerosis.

The CDR3 bases are TGTGCCAGCAGCCTGGAAGGGGTCGGCGAGCAGTACTTC. This codes for CASSLEGVGEQYF. The J gene is TRBJ2-7, the V gene TRBV14, with D tentatively TRBD1 (5 bases). Per the germline V gene, CDR1 is SGHDN and CDR2 is FVKESK. This CDR3 is built from 13 residues. V lost 4 bases and J lost 6, with 13 bases in between.